The 3 T cell receptor beta chains below were found in one sample sequenced in a study of OX40 agonist ivuxolimab in advanced cancers. Clones were read by immunoSEQ multiplex PCR, and TCRdb kept only the in-frame ones, dropping some. The repertoire holds about 14,000 clones, around 76% seen once, with roughly two fifths in the top ten. Material: CD4+ or CD8+ T cells sorted from blood, obtained in a trial of the OX40 agonist ivuxolimab. The source is an adult with an advanced solid tumor such as melanoma, head and neck, liver or kidney cancer.

This chain uses TRBV6-5 with TRBJ2-1, with 7 positions matching TRBD2. The CDR3 extends over 15 amino acids. The V segment lost 2 bases and the J segment 0 bases; nucleotides outside the gene matches: 1. Germline-derived CDR1 and CDR2 are MNHEY and SVGAGI. CDR3 DNA: TGTGCCAGCAGTTACGGCGGGGGCTCCTACAATGAGCAGTTCTTC. Translated: CASSYGGGSYNEQFF.

This chain links TRBV27 with TRBJ1-5; TRBD1 aligns across 8 bases. The CDR3 has 14 amino acids. CDR1 and CDR2 (germline): MNHEY, SMNVEV (reference sequence). Trimming took 8 bases from V and 5 from J; bases not matched to a gene: 8. The CDR3 DNA reads as TGTGCCAGCTCTTACTCAGGGGGCGATCAGCCCCAGCATTTT. Protein sequence: CASSYSGGDQPQHF.

This clone was recorded only once. CDR3 nucleotide sequence: TGTGCCAGCAGCCAAGAGTTTAGACTACAGCTCTACACCTTC. Translated, it gives CASSQEFRLQLYTF. The chain has TRBV4-2 and TRBJ1-2; D gene ambiguous. V was clipped by 0 bases and J by 10 bases, with 15 bases between them. The V gene's germline CDR1 is LGHNA and CDR2 YNFKEQ. CDR3 size: 14 residues.